Shown below are 27 T cell receptor beta chains from a single sample sequenced in a study of OX40 agonist ivuxolimab in advanced cancers. The assay was immunoSEQ multiplex PCR, and TCRdb's table has in-frame clones only and misses some. The profile covers 21,000 or so clones, with about three quarters appearing a single time and 15% to 20% taken by the ten largest. The sequencing here drew on CD4+ or CD8+ T cells sorted from blood, taken in a trial of the OX40 agonist ivuxolimab. The receptor source for this set is an adult with an advanced solid tumor such as melanoma, head and neck, liver or kidney cancer.

This chain's CDR3 is CASSRSGGVTSNEQFF. The CDR3 nucleotides are TGTGCCAGCAGCCGAAGCGGGGGGGTCACAAGCAATGAGCAGTTCTTC. The chain is built from TRBV9 and TRBJ2-1, with 10 nucleotides matching TRBD2. The CDR3 length is 16 residues. The V gene's germline CDR1 is SGDLS and CDR2 YYNGEE. The ends lost 4 bases at V and 6 bases at J; junction bases unmatched: 10.

The chain uses TRBV28 and TRBJ2-4, with D tentatively TRBD1 (5 bases). The germline gives CDR1 MDHEN, CDR2 SYDVKM. The V end lost 1 base, the J end lost 1 base, and 8 bases lay between the germline ends. The CDR3 is 15 residues long. CDR3 region: CASSLFRQAKNIQYF. In DNA form, the CDR3 reads TGTGCCAGCAGTTTATTTAGACAGGCCAAAAACATTCAGTACTTC.

The CDR3 coding sequence is TGTGCCAGCGGGGACAGCGGTAACTCCTACGAGCAGTACTTC. Its protein product is CASGDSGNSYEQYF. The V and J genes are TRBV2 and TRBJ2-7; 7 nucleotides align to TRBD1. Losses at the gene ends were 8 bases for V and 0 bases for J; bases not matched to a gene: 7. The CDR3 length is 14 residues. The germline CDR1 and CDR2 sequences are SNHLY and FYNNEI.

The chain has TRBV7-2 and TRBJ2-3; 10 bases match TRBD2. The germline CDR1 and CDR2 sequences are SGHTA and FQGNSA. Trimming at V came to 7 bases and at J to 1 base, leaving 2 bases not matched to a gene. CDR3 length: 14 residues. In DNA form, the CDR3 reads TGTGCCAGCACTAGCGGGGGTGGCACAGATACGCAGTATTTT. As protein: CASTSGGGTDTQYF.

This clone was seen only a few times. The chain uses TRBV14 and TRBJ2-7; 9 bases map to TRBD2. V trimming: 2 bases; J trimming: 1 base; junction bases outside the gene matches: 3. The CDR3 loop spans 15 amino acids. Germline CDR1 is SGHDN and CDR2 is FVKESK. This chain's CDR3 is CASSQRLAGSYEQYF. The CDR3 nucleotides are TGTGCCAGCAGCCAAAGGCTAGCGGGATCCTACGAGCAGTACTTC.

This clone has more than one count but fewer than ten. The rearrangement links TRBV6-5 to TRBJ1-6; D not resolved. The CDR3 spans 13 residues. With 0 bases removed from V and 14 bases from J, the gap between germline ends came to 11 bases. Germline CDR1 and CDR2: MNHEY and SVGAGI. CDR3 DNA sequence: TGTGCCAGCAGTTACTCTCAGTTCAAGGCCCTCCACTTT. This gives the protein CASSYSQFKALHF.

V gene TRBV11-2 combines with J gene TRBJ2-5; possible D gene TRBD1, 5 bases. The CDR3 has 15 residues. Trimming shortened V by 5 bases and J by 2 bases, and 15 bases separated the two germline ends. Germline V CDR1 and CDR2: SGHAT, FQNNGV. The CDR3 DNA sequence: TGTGCCAGCAGCCCACTGGTGCCAGGGCAAGAGACCCAGTACTTC. It translates to CASSPLVPGQETQYF.

The chain employs TRBV10-3 and TRBJ2-4; 7 nucleotides align to TRBD1. Germline trimming cut 1 base from V and 8 bases from J; bases unmatched to any gene: 8. Germline V lookup: CDR1 ENHRY, CDR2 SYGVKD. This CDR3 is 15 amino acids long. CDR3 in amino acids: CAISEYSGGADIQYF. The CDR3 DNA reads TGTGCCATCAGTGAGTACTCAGGGGGTGCAGACATTCAGTACTTC.

This clone was seen a few times. The sample holds other DNA sequences that translate to the same CDR3. The chain employs TRBV7-2 and TRBJ2-7; D is possibly TRBD1 or TRBD2 (5 bases each). The V end lost 3 bases, the J end lost 1 base, and 7 bases lay between the germline ends. This CDR3 is 13 amino acids long. CDR1 and CDR2 from the germline V gene are SGHTA and FQGNSA. CDR3 sequence: CASSLGVSYEQYF. Here the CDR3 DNA reads TGTGCCAGCAGCTTGGGGGTATCCTACGAGCAGTACTTC.

The J gene is TRBJ1-1, the V gene TRBV27, with D possibly TRBD1 on 6 matching bases. The germline CDR1 and CDR2 sequences are MNHEY and SMNVEV (reference sequence). Trimming removed 2 bases from V and 4 bases from J, with 11 bases in between. The CDR3 is made up of 14 amino acids. DNA for the CDR3: TGTGCCAGCAGTTTACAGGGGCAAGCCACTGAAGCTTTCTTT. Its protein product is CASSLQGQATEAFF.

This rearrangement joins TRBV11-2 to TRBJ2-1; D might be TRBD2 (7 bases). Germline values: CDR1 SGHAT, CDR2 FQNNGV. CDR3 length equals 15 residues. The V end was cut by 5 bases, the J end by 7 bases, with 18 bases between. The CDR3 loop is CASSAGAYQRNEQFF. The CDR3 region has the DNA TGTGCCAGCAGCGCGGGGGCTTATCAACGAAATGAGCAGTTCTTC.

This clone was seen only a few times. The chain has TRBV19 and TRBJ1-1, with 7 bases that match TRBD1. The germline V gene encodes CDR1 LNHDA and CDR2 SQIVND (reference sequence). The CDR3 contains 17 residues. V trimming: 5 bases; J trimming: 0 bases; junction bases outside the gene matches: 12. CDR3 loop: CASSATIRDRVNTEAFF. In DNA, the CDR3 is TGTGCCAGTAGTGCTACCATTCGGGACAGAGTGAACACTGAAGCTTTCTTT.

V is TRBV5-4 and J is TRBJ1-2; D may be TRBD1 (6 bases). This CDR3 is 16 amino acids long. Trimming left V 5 bases short and J 5 bases short, with 22 bases between. Germline values: CDR1 SGHNT, CDR2 YYREEE (reference sequence). The CDR3 sequence is CASRYLVGARRYGYTF. CDR3 in DNA: TGTGCCAGCAGGTACCTGGTGGGGGCTCGAAGATATGGCTACACCTTC.

This chain connects TRBV18 to TRBJ1-1; D remains unclear. The CDR3 is made up of 13 amino acids. Per germline, CDR1 KGHSH and CDR2 LQKENI. The V end was cut by 2 bases, the J end by 4 bases, with 8 bases between. The CDR3 nucleotides read TGTGCCAGCTCACCAAAGAAGGGCACTGAAGCTTTCTTT. Its translation is CASSPKKGTEAFF.

The chain links TRBV28 to TRBJ2-2; D is undetermined. Germline V gene lookup returns CDR1 MDHEN and CDR2 SYDVKM. The CDR3 covers 13 residues. V gave up 2 bases and J gave up 6 bases, with 7 bases separating them. CDR3 amino acids: CASSLGVPGELFF. The CDR3 nucleotides read TGTGCCAGCAGTTTAGGAGTTCCCGGGGAGCTGTTTTTT.

A single count supports this clone. The chain joins TRBV7-9 to TRBJ2-4; D is unclear. CDR3 length equals 13 residues. V lost 1 base and J 8 bases, leaving 9 bases between the germline ends. Germline CDR1 SEHNR, CDR2 FQNEAQ (reference sequence). The DNA of the CDR3 is TGTGCCAGCAGCTTAGGGAATAGGGACATTCAGTACTTC. Amino acids: CASSLGNRDIQYF.

This rearrangement joins TRBV2 to TRBJ2-2, with D perhaps matching TRBD1 (6 bases). Germline assignment: CDR1 SNHLY and CDR2 FYNNEI. The V end lost 7 bases, the J end lost 0 bases, and 12 bases lay between the germline ends. This CDR3 is 15 amino acids long. The CDR3 is CASKERTANTGELFF. The CDR3 DNA follows: TGTGCCAGCAAAGAAAGGACAGCGAACACCGGGGAGCTGTTTTTT. The whole variable domain, filled in from reference TRBV2 and TRBJ2-2, reads EPEVTQTPSHQVTQMGQEVILRCVPISNHLYFYWYRQILGQKVEFLVSFYNNEISEKSEIFDDQFSVERPDGSNFTLKIRSTKLEDSAMYFCASKERTANTGELFFGEGSRLTVL.

This clone has just a few counts. V usage is TRBV4-2 and J usage is TRBJ2-7; 8 nucleotides line up with TRBD2. Germline V lookup: CDR1 LGHNA, CDR2 YNFKEQ. The CDR3 is made up of 17 amino acids. The V segment lost 0 bases and the J segment 3 bases; nucleotides outside the gene matches: 10. Here the CDR3 reads CASSQDLTTSGFYEQYF. CDR3 DNA sequence: TGTGCCAGCAGCCAAGATCTGACCACTAGCGGCTTCTACGAGCAGTACTTC.

For this clone: Sequence at one end of the junction differs from germline and may be a read error. The chain recombines TRBV5-1 with TRBJ1-2, with D hard to call. The germline CDR1 and CDR2 sequences are SGHRS and YFSETQ. The CDR3 spans 14 residues. CDR3 in amino acids: CASSPDPEGYDYTF. Written as DNA, the CDR3 is TGCGCCAGCAGCCCAGACCCAGAGGGATATGACTACACCTTC.

J is TRBJ2-7 and V is TRBV5-1; D possibly corresponds to TRBD2 (6 bases). Per the germline V gene, CDR1 is SGHRS and CDR2 is YFSETQ. V was trimmed by 1 base and J by 2 bases, leaving 13 bases between them. The CDR3 loop spans 15 amino acids. CDR3 region: CASSLSQGGPYEQYF. The DNA for the CDR3 is TGCGCCAGCAGCTTGAGTCAGGGAGGACCCTACGAGCAGTACTTC.

This clone appeared once. The chain employs TRBV29-1 and TRBJ2-7; 14 bases match TRBD2. V dropped 6 bases and J dropped 6; count of bases not matched to a gene: 7. The CDR3 runs to 14 residues. CDR1 is SQVTM and CDR2 is ANQGSEA in the germline V gene. The CDR3: CSVSGTSGSAEQYF. DNA for the CDR3: TGCAGCGTATCAGGGACTAGCGGGAGTGCCGAGCAGTACTTC.

The CDR3 loop is CASRGGLSTEAFF. The CDR3 coding sequence is TGTGCCAGCAGGGGGGGGCTGAGCACTGAAGCTTTCTTT. V is TRBV7-2 and J is TRBJ1-1; a weak D match, TRBD1 (6 bases). The CDR3 length is 13 residues. CDR1 and CDR2 from the germline V gene are SGHTA and FQGNSA. Trimming removed 6 bases at V and 4 bases at J, with 12 bases between.

As for this clone: One junction end does not reproduce the germline sequence, and a read error may be involved. This sequence joins TRBV6-1 and TRBJ2-1; 10 bases align to TRBD1. The CDR3 length is 13 residues. Looked up from germline, CDR1 is MNHNS and CDR2 is SASEGT. CDR3 nucleotide sequence: TGTGCCATTTTACAGGGACAGGGGCTAGGAATGCTCTTC. The encoded protein is CAILQGQGLGMLF.

The rearrangement uses TRBV6-5 and TRBJ2-4; D tentatively fits TRBD1 or TRBD2 (5 bases each). CDR3 length: 15 amino acids. The V and J ends lost 7 bases and 3 bases respectively, with 16 bases between them. The germline CDR1 and CDR2 sequences are MNHEY and SVGAGI. DNA for the CDR3: TGTGCCAGCATGGGGGTACAACCGGGCAAAAACATTCAGTACTTC. Translating it yields CASMGVQPGKNIQYF.

This clone appeared a single time. One end of the junction fails to match germline, which may point to a read error. V and J are TRBV5-1 and TRBJ2-7, with TRBD2 as a possible D gene (6 bases). The CDR3 runs to 14 residues. The germline V gene encodes CDR1 SGHRS and CDR2 YFSETQ. The CDR3 sequence is CASSPLRRAYEQYF. The CDR3, as DNA: TGTGCCAGCAGCCCCCTCCGGAGGGCCTACGAGCAGTACTTC.

The V and J genes are TRBV7-2 and TRBJ1-4; TRBD1 is a possible D gene (5 bases). Germline V gives CDR1 SGHTA, CDR2 FQGNSA. Trimming left V 5 bases short and J 0 bases short, with 13 bases between. CDR3 length: 16 amino acids. CDR3 sequence: CASSLRAPTTNEKLFF. CDR3 sequence (DNA): TGTGCCAGCAGCCTCAGGGCTCCGACAACTAATGAAAAACTGTTTTTT.

This clone was counted a single time. The rearrangement uses TRBV5-4 and TRBJ2-5; either TRBD1 or TRBD2 may supply D (5 bases each). This CDR3 is 11 amino acids long. Germline V gene data show CDR1 as SGHNT and CDR2 as YYREEE (reference sequence). CDR3 sequence: CTWGSQETQYF. The CDR3, as DNA: TGTACCTGGGGGTCCCAAGAGACCCAGTACTTC. The complete variable domain, with remaining parts taken from reference TRBV5-4 and TRBJ2-5, reads ETGVTQSPTHLIKTRGQQVTLRCSSQSGHNTVSWYQQALGQGPQFIFQYYREEENGRGNFPPRFSGLQFPNYSSELNVNALELDDSALYLCTWGSQETQYFGPGTRLLVL.